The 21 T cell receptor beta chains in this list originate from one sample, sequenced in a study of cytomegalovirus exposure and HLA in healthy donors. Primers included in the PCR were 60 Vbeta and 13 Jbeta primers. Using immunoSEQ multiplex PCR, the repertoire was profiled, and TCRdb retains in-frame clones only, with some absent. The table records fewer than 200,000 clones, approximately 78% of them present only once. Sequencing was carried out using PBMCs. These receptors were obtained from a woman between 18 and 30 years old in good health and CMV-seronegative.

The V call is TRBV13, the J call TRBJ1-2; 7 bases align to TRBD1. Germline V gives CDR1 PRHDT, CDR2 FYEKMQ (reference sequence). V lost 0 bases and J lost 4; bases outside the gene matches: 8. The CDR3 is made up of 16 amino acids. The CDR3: CASSLGREGQSYGYTF. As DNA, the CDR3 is TGTGCCAGCAGCTTAGGCCGTGAGGGACAGTCCTATGGCTACACCTTC.

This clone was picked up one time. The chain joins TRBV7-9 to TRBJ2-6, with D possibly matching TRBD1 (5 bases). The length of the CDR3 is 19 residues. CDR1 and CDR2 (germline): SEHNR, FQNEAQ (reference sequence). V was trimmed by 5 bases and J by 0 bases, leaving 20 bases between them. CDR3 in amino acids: CASSPPFGVTGSGANVLTF. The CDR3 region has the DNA TGTGCCAGCAGCCCCCCCTTTGGGGTAACAGGCTCTGGGGCCAACGTCCTGACTTTC.

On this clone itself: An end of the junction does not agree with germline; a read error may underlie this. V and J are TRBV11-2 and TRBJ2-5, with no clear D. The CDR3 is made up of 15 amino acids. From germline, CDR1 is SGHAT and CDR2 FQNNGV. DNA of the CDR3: TGTACCAGCAGCGTGGGCCCGACACAACAAGAGACCCAGTACTTC. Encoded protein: CTSSVGPTQQETQYF.

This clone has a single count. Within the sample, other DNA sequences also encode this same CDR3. CDR3 bases: TGTGCCAGCAGTGAGGCGCACAGGGGCCGCTATAATTCACCCCTCCACTTT. Translated, it gives CASSEAHRGRYNSPLHF. The rearrangement links TRBV6-1 to TRBJ1-6, with 7 bases fitting TRBD1. V was clipped by 3 bases and J by 3 bases; unmatched bases: 8. Germline loops: CDR1 MNHNS, CDR2 SASEGT. The length of the CDR3 is 17 residues.

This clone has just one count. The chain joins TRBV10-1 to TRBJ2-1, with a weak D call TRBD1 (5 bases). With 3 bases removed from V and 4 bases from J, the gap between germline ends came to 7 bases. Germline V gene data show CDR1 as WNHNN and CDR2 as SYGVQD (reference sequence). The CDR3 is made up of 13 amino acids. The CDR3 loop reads CASSDKGYNEQFF. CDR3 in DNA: TGCGCCAGCAGTGATAAGGGGTACAATGAGCAGTTCTTC.

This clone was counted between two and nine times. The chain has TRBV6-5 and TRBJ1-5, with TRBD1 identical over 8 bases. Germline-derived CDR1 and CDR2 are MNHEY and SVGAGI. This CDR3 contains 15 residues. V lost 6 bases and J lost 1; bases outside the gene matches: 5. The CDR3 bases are TGTGCCAGCAGCTGGACAGGGCTGAGCAATCAGCCCCAGCATTTT. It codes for CASSWTGLSNQPQHF.

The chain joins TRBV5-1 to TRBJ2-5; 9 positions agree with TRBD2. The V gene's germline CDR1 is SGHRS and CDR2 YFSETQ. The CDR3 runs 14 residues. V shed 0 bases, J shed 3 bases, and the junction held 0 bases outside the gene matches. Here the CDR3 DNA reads TGCGCCAGCAGCTTGGGCGGGGGGGAAGAGACCCAGTACTTC. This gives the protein CASSLGGGEETQYF. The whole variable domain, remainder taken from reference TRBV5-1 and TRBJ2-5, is KAGVTQTPRYLIKTRGQQVTLSCSPISGHRSVSWYQQTPGQGLQFLFEYFSETQRNKGNFPGRFSGRQFSNSRSEMNVSTLELGDSALYLCASSLGGGEETQYFGPGTRLLVL.

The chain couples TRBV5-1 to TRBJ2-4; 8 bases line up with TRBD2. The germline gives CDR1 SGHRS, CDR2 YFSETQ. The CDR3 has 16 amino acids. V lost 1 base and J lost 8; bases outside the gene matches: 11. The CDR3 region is CASSLTIAGSGDIQYF. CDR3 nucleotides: TGCGCCAGCAGCTTGACGATAGCGGGAAGTGGGGACATTCAGTACTTC. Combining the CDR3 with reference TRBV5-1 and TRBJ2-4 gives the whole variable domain KAGVTQTPRYLIKTRGQQVTLSCSPISGHRSVSWYQQTPGQGLQFLFEYFSETQRNKGNFPGRFSGRQFSNSRSEMNVSTLELGDSALYLCASSLTIAGSGDIQYFGAGTRLSVL.

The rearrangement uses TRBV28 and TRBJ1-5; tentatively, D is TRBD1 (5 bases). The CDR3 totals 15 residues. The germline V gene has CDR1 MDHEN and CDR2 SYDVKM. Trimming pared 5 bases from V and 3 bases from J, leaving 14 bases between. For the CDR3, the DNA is TGTGCCAGCAGTCTCCAGGGCAGCTACAATCAGCCCCAGCATTTT. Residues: CASSLQGSYNQPQHF.

CDR3 amino acids: CSVEWSSNYGYTF. CDR3 coding DNA: TGCAGCGTTGAATGGAGCTCTAACTATGGCTACACCTTC. This chain joins TRBV29-1 and TRBJ1-2; D gene ambiguous. The V end was cut by 2 bases, the J end by 0 bases, with 7 bases between. Germline V gene lookup returns CDR1 SQVTM and CDR2 ANQGSEA. The CDR3 is 13 amino acids.

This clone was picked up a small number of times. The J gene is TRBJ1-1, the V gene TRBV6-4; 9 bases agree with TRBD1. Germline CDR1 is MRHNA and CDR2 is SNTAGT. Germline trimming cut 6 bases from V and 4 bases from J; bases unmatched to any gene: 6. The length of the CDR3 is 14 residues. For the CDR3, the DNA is TGTGCCAGCAGCACTACAGGGGGCGGCACTGAAGCTTTCTTT. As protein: CASSTTGGGTEAFF.

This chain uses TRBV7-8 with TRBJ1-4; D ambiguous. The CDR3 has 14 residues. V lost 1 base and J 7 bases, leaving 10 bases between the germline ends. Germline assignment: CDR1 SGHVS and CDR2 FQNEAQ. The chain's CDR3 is CASSLGWGGEKLFF. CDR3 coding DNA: TGTGCCAGCAGCTTAGGGTGGGGAGGTGAAAAACTGTTTTTT.

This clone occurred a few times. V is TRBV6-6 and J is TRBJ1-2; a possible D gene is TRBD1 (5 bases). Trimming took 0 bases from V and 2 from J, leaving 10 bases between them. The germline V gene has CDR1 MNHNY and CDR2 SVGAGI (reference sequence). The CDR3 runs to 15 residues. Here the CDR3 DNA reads TGTGCCAGCAGTTACTCAGACAGCCACAACTATGGCTACACCTTC. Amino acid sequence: CASSYSDSHNYGYTF.

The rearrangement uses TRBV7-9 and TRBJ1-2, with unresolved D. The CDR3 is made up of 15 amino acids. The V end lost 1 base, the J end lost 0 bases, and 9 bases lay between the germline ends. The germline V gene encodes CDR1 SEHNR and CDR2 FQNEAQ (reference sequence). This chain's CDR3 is CASSLDQISNYGYTF. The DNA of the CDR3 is TGTGCCAGCAGCTTAGATCAGATATCTAACTATGGCTACACCTTC.

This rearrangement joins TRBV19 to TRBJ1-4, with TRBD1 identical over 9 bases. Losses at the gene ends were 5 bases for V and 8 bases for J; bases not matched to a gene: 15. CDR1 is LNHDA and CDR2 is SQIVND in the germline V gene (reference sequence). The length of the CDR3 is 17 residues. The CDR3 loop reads CASSDPGTGFSGEKLFF. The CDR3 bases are TGTGCCAGTAGTGACCCCGGGACAGGGTTCTCAGGCGAAAAACTGTTTTTT.

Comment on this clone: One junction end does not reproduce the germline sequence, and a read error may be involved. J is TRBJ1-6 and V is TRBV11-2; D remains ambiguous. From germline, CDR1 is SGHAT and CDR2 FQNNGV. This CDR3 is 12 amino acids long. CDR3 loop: CASSLAGLGVYF. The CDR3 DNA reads TGTGCCAGCAGCTTAGCCGGCCTTGGAGTTTACTTT.

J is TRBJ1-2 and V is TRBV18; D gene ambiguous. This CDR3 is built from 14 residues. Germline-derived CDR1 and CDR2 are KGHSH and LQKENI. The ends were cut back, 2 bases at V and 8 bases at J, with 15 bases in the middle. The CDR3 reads CASSPVDILVGYTF. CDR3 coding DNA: TGTGCCAGCTCACCAGTCGATATCTTAGTCGGCTACACCTTC.

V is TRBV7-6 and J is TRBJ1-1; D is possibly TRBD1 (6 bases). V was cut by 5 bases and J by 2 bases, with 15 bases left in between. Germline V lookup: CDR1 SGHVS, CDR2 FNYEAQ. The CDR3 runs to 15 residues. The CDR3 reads CASSPIRTVNTEAFF. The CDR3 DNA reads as TGTGCCAGCAGCCCTATCAGGACAGTCAACACTGAAGCTTTCTTT.

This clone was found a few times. The CDR3 region has the DNA TGCGCCAGCAGCCACGTTCTAGCGGGGAGACGCGATGAGCAGTTCTTC. Protein: CASSHVLAGRRDEQFF. This sequence joins TRBV4-1 and TRBJ2-1; 9 nucleotides line up with TRBD2. Germline assignment: CDR1 MGHRA and CDR2 YSYEKL. There are 16 residues in the CDR3. Trimming cost V 3 bases and J 8 bases; bases outside gene matches: 11.

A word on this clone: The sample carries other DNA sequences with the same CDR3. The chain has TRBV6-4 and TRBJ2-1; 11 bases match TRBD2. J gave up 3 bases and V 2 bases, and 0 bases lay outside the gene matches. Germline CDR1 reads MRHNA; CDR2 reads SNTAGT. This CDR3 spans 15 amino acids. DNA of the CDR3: TGTGCCAGCAGTGACACTAGCGGGGGCTACAATGAGCAGTTCTTC. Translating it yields CASSDTSGGYNEQFF.

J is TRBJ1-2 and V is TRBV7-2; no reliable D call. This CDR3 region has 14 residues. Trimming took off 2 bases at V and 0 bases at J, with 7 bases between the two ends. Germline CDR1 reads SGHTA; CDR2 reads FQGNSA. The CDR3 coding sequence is TGTGCCAGCAGCTTACAGGAAGCTAACTATGGCTACACCTTC. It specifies CASSLQEANYGYTF.